The next 18 T cell receptor beta chains were all read from a single sample in a study of CD8+ T cells in alopecia areata. cDNA serving as the sequencing template came from extracted, reverse transcribed RNA. Only in-frame clones appear in the TCRdb table, and some are missing; sequencing was by immunoSEQ multiplex PCR. The sample shows 200,000 to 250,000 clones, around three fifths of them seen only once. Sequencing used CD4+ T cells sorted from blood, obtained at week 0. These TCRs come from a human donor with alopecia areata.

The rearrangement uses TRBV5-1 and TRBJ2-5; 11 bases line up with TRBD1. Per germline, CDR1 SGHRS and CDR2 YFSETQ. This CDR3 spans 15 amino acids. V lost 3 bases and J lost 5; bases outside the gene matches: 6. CDR3 in amino acids: CASSSPGTGGETQYF. As DNA, the CDR3 is TGCGCCAGCAGCTCACCCGGGACAGGGGGTGAGACCCAGTACTTC.

This clone was recorded once. The chain links TRBV18 to TRBJ2-7, with TRBD1 matching 8 bases. The V segment lost 1 base and the J segment 6 bases; nucleotides outside the gene matches: 8. The CDR3 sequence is 15 residues long. The germline V gene has CDR1 KGHSH and CDR2 LQKENI. As DNA, the CDR3 is TGTGCCAGCTCACCACTTTGGCAGGGGGCAGGCGAGCAGTACTTC. Its translation is CASSPLWQGAGEQYF.

The chain couples TRBV7-9 to TRBJ2-1, with 8 positions matching TRBD1. Trimming at V came to 5 bases and at J to 3 bases, leaving 6 bases not matched to a gene. CDR3 length equals 15 residues. From germline, CDR1 is SEHNR and CDR2 FQNEAQ (reference sequence). CDR3 region: CASSKDRGHYNEQFF. CDR3 nucleotide sequence: TGTGCCAGCAGCAAAGACAGGGGCCACTACAATGAGCAGTTCTTC.

Points on this clone: Other nucleotide sequences in the sample specify the same CDR3. The chain recombines TRBV7-2 with TRBJ2-5; D possibly corresponds to TRBD1 (5 bases). This CDR3 comprises 14 residues. The V gene's germline CDR1 is SGHTA and CDR2 FQGNSA. V shed 6 bases and J shed 4 bases, with 15 bases lying between them. CDR3 protein: CASSSDRGAETQYF. Written as DNA, the CDR3 is TGTGCCAGCAGTTCCGACAGAGGAGCAGAGACCCAGTACTTC.

V usage is TRBV5-1 and J usage is TRBJ2-7, with unresolved D. This CDR3 is 13 amino acids long. The ends were cut back, 0 bases at V and 10 bases at J, with 14 bases in the middle. Germline lookup yields CDR1 SGHRS and CDR2 YFSETQ. The CDR3, as DNA: TGCGCCAGCAGCTTGGCCAAGGCTACAGCCCAGTACTTC. This translates into CASSLAKATAQYF.

This clone was seen more than once but under ten times. J is TRBJ2-7 and V is TRBV29-1; D is unclear. The CDR3 covers 12 residues. Trimming left V 4 bases short and J 3 bases short, with 10 bases between. Germline assignment: CDR1 SQVTM and CDR2 ANQGSEA. CDR3 sequence (DNA): TGCAGCGTTGTACGGCAGGACTACGAGCAGTACTTC. It codes for CSVVRQDYEQYF.

This chain links TRBV7-9 with TRBJ1-1, with D unclear. Trimming pared 3 bases from V and 3 bases from J, leaving 5 bases between. CDR1 is SEHNR and CDR2 is FQNEAQ in the germline V gene (reference sequence). This CDR3 spans 12 amino acids. The CDR3 sequence is CASSLVYTEAFF. CDR3 coding DNA: TGTGCCAGCAGCTTGGTTTACACTGAAGCTTTCTTT.

This chain connects TRBV7-8 to TRBJ1-1; the D is unclear. Trimming removed 2 bases from V and 3 bases from J, with 10 bases in between. CDR3 length equals 14 residues. From germline, CDR1 is SGHVS and CDR2 FQNEAQ. The CDR3 sequence is CASSLTILDTEAFF. The DNA of the CDR3 is TGTGCCAGCAGCTTAACCATTCTGGACACTGAAGCTTTCTTT.

V is TRBV18 and J is TRBJ2-1; weak D call: TRBD1 (5 bases). The CDR3 is 13 amino acids. The germline V gene encodes CDR1 KGHSH and CDR2 LQKENI. The V gene lost 2 bases and the J gene lost 5 bases, with 7 bases spanning the gap. The CDR3: CASSPLTDNEQFF. As DNA, the CDR3 is TGTGCCAGCTCACCATTGACAGACAATGAGCAGTTCTTC.

V and J are TRBV30 and TRBJ2-7; 8 positions match TRBD1. The germline V gene has CDR1 GTSNPN and CDR2 SVGIG (reference sequence). There are 14 residues in the CDR3. Unmatched junction bases numbered 7, after V lost 3 bases and J lost 3 bases. CDR3 sequence (DNA): TGTGCCTGGAGGGCCGGGACAGGTGTCTACGAGCAGTACTTC. It yields the protein CAWRAGTGVYEQYF.

The chain uses TRBV23-1 and TRBJ1-5; the D gene is possibly TRBD1 (5 bases). TRBV23-1 is flagged as an ORF with uncertain function. This CDR3 spans 14 amino acids. Trimming cost V 2 bases and J 2 bases, with 7 bases left between them. CDR3: CASSQQGGNQPQHF. The CDR3 DNA reads TGCGCCAGCAGTCAACAGGGAGGCAATCAGCCCCAGCATTTT.

V gene TRBV7-9 combines with J gene TRBJ1-2; no clear D gene. The CDR3 is made up of 13 amino acids. The ends were cut back, 5 bases at V and 4 bases at J, with 11 bases in the middle. Germline V gene data show CDR1 as SEHNR and CDR2 as FQNEAQ (reference sequence). CDR3 nucleotides: TGTGCCAGCAGCCCGAGACGGTCCTATGGCTACACCTTC. It is translated as CASSPRRSYGYTF. Based on the CDR3 plus reference TRBV7-9 and TRBJ1-2, the full variable domain is DTGVSQNPRHKITKRGQNVTFRCDPISEHNRLYWYRQTLGQGPEFLTYFQNEAQLEKSRLLSDRFSAERPKGSFSTLEIQRTEQGDSAMYLCASSPRRSYGYTFGSGTRLTVV.

The table lists this clone with a few counts. J is TRBJ2-1 and V is TRBV30; 9 nucleotides agree with TRBD2. Germline V lookup: CDR1 GTSNPN, CDR2 SVGIG (reference sequence). V dropped 2 bases and J dropped 6; count of bases not matched to a gene: 5. There are 14 residues in the CDR3. The DNA of the CDR3 is TGTGCCTGGAGTTTCATGACTAGCGGCAATGAGCAGTTCTTC. This translates into CAWSFMTSGNEQFF.

The chain couples TRBV6-1 to TRBJ1-4; D is unclear. From germline, CDR1 is MNHNS and CDR2 SASEGT. The CDR3 is 15 amino acids. Trimming took 5 bases from V and 3 from J, leaving 13 bases between them. This CDR3 is CASSPDPIANEKLFF. For the CDR3, the DNA is TGTGCCAGCAGTCCAGACCCTATTGCTAATGAAAAACTGTTTTTT.

The chain links TRBV30 to TRBJ1-5, with D tentatively TRBD1 (5 bases). V dropped 2 bases and J dropped 1 base, with 9 bases sitting between them. CDR3 length: 14 residues. Germline V gives CDR1 GTSNPN, CDR2 SVGIG (reference sequence). The CDR3 nucleotides are TGTGCCTGGAGTCGGGGACTGAGCAATCAGCCCCAGCATTTT. It translates to CAWSRGLSNQPQHF.

This clone was counted only a few times. The rearrangement joins TRBV6-5 to TRBJ1-2; 9 nucleotides line up with TRBD1. The germline CDR1 and CDR2 sequences are MNHEY and SVGAGI. Losses at the gene ends were 4 bases for V and 5 bases for J; bases not matched to a gene: 5. The CDR3 is 14 amino acids. The CDR3 sequence: CASSSVGTGYGYTF. CDR3 nucleotide sequence: TGTGCCAGCAGTTCCGTCGGGACAGGGTATGGCTACACCTTC.

CDR3: CASRPGRERNTGELFF. CDR3 bases: TGTGCCAGCAGACCAGGACGGGAGAGGAACACCGGGGAGCTGTTTTTT. The V and J genes are TRBV2 and TRBJ2-2, with D perhaps matching TRBD2 (6 bases). Germline V gene sequence: CDR1 SNHLY, CDR2 FYNNEI. V gave up 6 bases and J gave up 1 base, with 15 bases separating them. The CDR3 is made up of 16 amino acids. The full variable domain, with the rest looked up from reference TRBV2 and TRBJ2-2, is EPEVTQTPSHQVTQMGQEVILRCVPISNHLYFYWYRQILGQKVEFLVSFYNNEISEKSEIFDDQFSVERPDGSNFTLKIRSTKLEDSAMYFCASRPGRERNTGELFFGEGSRLTVL.

This clone was observed a few times. CDR3 coding DNA: TGTGCCAGCAGTGAATCAACTAGCGGAAGGAATGAGCAGTTCTTC. The encoded protein is CASSESTSGRNEQFF. The chain has TRBV25-1 and TRBJ2-1; 8 nucleotides match TRBD2. Germline CDR1 and CDR2: MGHDK and SYGVNS. Trimming cost V 1 base and J 7 bases; bases outside gene matches: 6. The CDR3 length is 15 residues. The whole variable domain, filled in from reference TRBV25-1 and TRBJ2-1, reads EADIYQTPRYLVIGTGKKITLECSQTMGHDKMYWYQQDPGMELHLIHYSYGVNSTEKGDLSSESTVSRIRTEHFPLTLESARPSHTSQYLCASSESTSGRNEQFFGPGTRLTVL.